The clone carrying this T cell receptor beta chain has a handful of counts. What it binds is not known. As every portion of the isolated RNA was reverse transcribed, the sequencing read expressed TCRB transcripts. Clones were read by immunoSEQ multiplex PCR, and TCRdb kept only the in-frame ones, dropping some. This table has hundreds of thousands of clones, more than 12% appearing once. The data derive from a study of beta chain features in type 1 diabetes. In germline, CDR1 is SGHAT, CDR2 FQDESV (reference sequence). Losses at the gene ends were 5 bases for V and 9 bases for J; bases not matched to a gene: 14. This CDR3 region has 16 residues. Study-level results: In patients and controls equally, PCR might favor templates that are shorter. Significant though moderate, a shortening of TCRB CDR3s appeared in all four CD4+ subsets of Type 1 diabetes patients.

The clonotype comes from a man aged 18-30 years with type 1 diabetes. The sequenced sample consisted of naive CD4+ T cells from blood. The rearrangement uses TRBV11-1 and TRBJ2-1, with TRBD2 matching over 9 bases. The CDR3: CASSPLAGARLGEQFF. The CDR3 DNA follows: TGTGCCAGCAGCCCTTTAGCGGGAGCGAGGCTAGGTGAGCAGTTCTTC.